The 29 T cell receptor beta chains listed next were all sequenced from one sample in a study of blood T cells in healthy people across ages. Sample-barcoded 5' priming and a J-beta primer mix drove a second PCR of 7 to 11 cycles. TCRdb re-called the 5' RACE reads with MiXCR, one entry per CDR3 protein. The sample carries approximately 1.5 million distinct CDR3 sequences, 30% to 35% recorded once. Sequences were obtained from blood. The receptors were sampled from a woman younger than 45 in good health.

The V call is TRBV7-9, the J call TRBJ2-7, with D possibly called TRBD1 or TRBD2 (5 bases each). The V gene lost 5 bases and the J gene lost 3 bases, with 17 bases spanning the gap. This CDR3 has 15 residues. CDR1 SEHNR and CDR2 FQNEAQ come from the germline V gene (reference sequence). The DNA for the CDR3 is TGTGCCAGCAGCCCATACGGGGCAGATGACTACGAGCAGTACTTC. The encoded protein is CASSPYGADDYEQYF.

The V gene is TRBV10-3, the J gene TRBJ2-6; 7 nucleotides match TRBD1. This CDR3 has 20 residues. Germline trimming cut 2 bases from V and 2 bases from J; bases unmatched to any gene: 15. CDR1 ENHRY and CDR2 SYGVKD come from the germline V gene. The CDR3 DNA follows: TGTGCCATCAGTGAGAGGACAGGTAAAGTTTCAAGCACTGGGGCCAACGTCCTGACTTTC. This sequence encodes CAISERTGKVSSTGANVLTF.

The rearrangement joins TRBV7-9 to TRBJ2-5; a possible D gene is TRBD1 (6 bases). CDR1 and CDR2 (germline): SEHNR, FQNEAQ (reference sequence). CDR3 length: 16 amino acids. Trimming pared 6 bases from V and 2 bases from J, leaving 19 bases between. CDR3 bases: TGTGCCAGCAGACCCAAACCCAGGGGCCGTCAAGAGACCCAGTACTTC. Its translation is CASRPKPRGRQETQYF.

As regards this clonotype: A much larger clone lies one base from this, so it may be a read error. The CDR3: CTSSLAGGGNEQFF. In DNA, the CDR3 is TGTACCAGCAGCTTAGCGGGAGGGGGCAATGAGCAGTTCTTC. The rearrangement uses TRBV7-3 and TRBJ2-1; 11 bases fit TRBD2. The CDR3 covers 14 residues. The germline CDR1 and CDR2 sequences are SGHTA and FQGTGA.

This clonotype has a handful of counts. The chain employs TRBV27 and TRBJ1-5; tentative D call: TRBD1 (5 bases). Germline V gene sequence: CDR1 MNHEY, CDR2 SMNVEV (reference sequence). V was cut by 4 bases and J by 7 bases, with 17 bases left in between. This CDR3 contains 15 residues. This CDR3 is CASSSRGGTGQPQHF. CDR3 DNA sequence: TGTGCCAGCAGTTCTCGTGGGGGGACGGGGCAGCCCCAGCATTTT.

A few counts support this clonotype. The J gene is TRBJ2-1, the V gene TRBV3-1; 7 nucleotides align to TRBD2. Germline V gives CDR1 LGHDT, CDR2 YNNKEL (reference sequence). The junction had 7 bases not matched to a gene; V was cut back by 6 bases and J by 8 bases. The length of the CDR3 is 13 residues. The DNA for the CDR3 is TGTGCCAGCAGACCCCAACTAGCGTATGAGCAGTTCTTC. It codes for CASRPQLAYEQFF.

There are a few counts of this clonotype. This chain connects TRBV7-2 to TRBJ2-3, with 12 bases fitting TRBD2. Trimming removed 3 bases from V and 4 bases from J; junction bases left unmatched: 5. Germline loops: CDR1 SGHTA, CDR2 FQGNSA. CDR3 length: 16 residues. The CDR3 spells CASSFPTSGRADTQYF. Here the CDR3 DNA reads TGTGCCAGCAGCTTCCCGACTAGCGGGAGAGCAGATACGCAGTATTTT. Looking up the rest from reference TRBV7-2 and TRBJ2-3 gives the full variable domain: GAGVSQSPSNKVTEKGKDVELRCDPISGHTALYWYRQSLGQGLEFLIYFQGNSAPDKSGLPSDRFSAERTGGSVSTLTIQRTQQEDSAVYLCASSFPTSGRADTQYFGPGTRLTVL.

This clonotype turned up a few times. J is TRBJ2-5 and V is TRBV12-3 or TRBV12-4, with D hard to call. Trimming removed 3 bases at V and 3 bases at J, with 8 bases between. The CDR3 covers 13 residues. CDR3: CASSLYGKETQYF. CDR3 nucleotides: TGTGCCAGCAGTTTGTACGGTAAAGAGACCCAGTACTTC.

J is TRBJ2-3 and V is TRBV29-1, with TRBD2 as a possible D gene (6 bases). V was cut by 7 bases and J by 2 bases, with 19 bases left in between. Germline V gene lookup returns CDR1 SQVTM and CDR2 ANQGSEA. The CDR3 is 15 amino acids. CDR3: CSAVGSMDYTDTQYF. CDR3 nucleotides: TGCAGCGCTGTTGGATCCATGGACTACACAGATACGCAGTATTTT.

This clonotype showed up just a few times. The chain carries TRBV20-1 and TRBJ2-7; TRBD1 might be the D (5 bases). CDR1 and CDR2 from the germline V gene are DFQATT and SNEGSKA (reference sequence). This CDR3 is built from 14 residues. The CDR3 loop is CSSVGEGRIYEQYF. The CDR3 nucleotides read TGCAGCAGTGTAGGGGAAGGACGGATCTACGAGCAGTACTTC.

V gene TRBV7-6 combines with J gene TRBJ2-3, with 11 bases aligning to TRBD1. CDR3 size: 16 residues. Germline CDR1 and CDR2: SGHVS and FNYEAQ. Germline trimming cut 4 bases from V and 8 bases from J; bases unmatched to any gene: 11. CDR3 bases: TGTGCCAGCAGCTCAATGGGACAGGGGGACCGTCGTACGCAGTATTTT. Its protein product is CASSSMGQGDRRTQYF.

With respect to this clonotype: A read error is possible here, since a much larger clone lies one base away. V gene TRBV12-3 or TRBV12-4 combines with J gene TRBJ2-7, with 11 bases matching TRBD2. Germline trimming cut 4 bases from V and 5 bases from J; bases unmatched to any gene: 10. This CDR3 has 16 amino acids. The CDR3 protein is CASSSGLAGGKDEQYF. The DNA for the CDR3 is TGTGCCAGCAGTTCGGGGCTAGCGGGAGGTAAGGACGAGCAGTACTTC.

The CDR3 spells CASRTLTIGQHTEAFF. CDR3 coding DNA: TGTGCCAGCAGGACCCTCACAATCGGACAACACACTGAAGCTTTCTTT. The chain has TRBV27 and TRBJ1-1; D possibly corresponds to TRBD1 (5 bases). V was pared by 6 bases and J by 3 bases, with 20 bases between. CDR3 length: 16 amino acids. Germline CDR1 is MNHEY and CDR2 is SMNVEV (reference sequence).

The V call is TRBV27, the J call TRBJ2-3, with TRBD2 identical over 7 bases. Germline assignment: CDR1 MNHEY and CDR2 SMNVEV (reference sequence). V shed 5 bases, J shed 8 bases, and the junction held 13 bases outside the gene matches. The CDR3 consists of 15 residues. CDR3 in DNA: TGTGCCAGCAGTCCTGTACTAGCGACAAGGGGTACGCAGTATTTT. It encodes CASSPVLATRGTQYF.

In this sample, this clonotype turned up a few times. V and J are TRBV24-1 and TRBJ2-7, with 7 bases that match TRBD1. Trimming took 1 base from V and 5 from J; bases not matched to a gene: 7. The CDR3 totals 15 residues. The germline V gene has CDR1 KGHDR and CDR2 SFDVKD. CDR3 DNA: TGTGCCACCAGTGATTTAACAGGGGCCTTCCACGAGCAGTACTTC. Amino acid sequence: CATSDLTGAFHEQYF.

The chain combines TRBV15 with TRBJ2-7, with D uncertain. Looked up from germline, CDR1 is LNHNV and CDR2 is YYDKDF (reference sequence). V was clipped by 0 bases and J by 7 bases, with 13 bases between them. The CDR3 covers 14 residues. CDR3 coding DNA: TGTGCCACCAGCAGAGAATTGCAGCCTGCAGAGCAGTACTTC. Amino acid sequence: CATSRELQPAEQYF.

This clonotype was detected only a few times. This sequence joins TRBV7-2 and TRBJ2-7; no firm D call. V lost 1 base and J lost 3, with 10 bases in between. The germline V gene has CDR1 SGHTA and CDR2 FQGNSA. The CDR3 has 14 residues. The CDR3 spells CASSLGSSVYEQYF. CDR3 nucleotide sequence: TGTGCCAGCAGCTTAGGATCCAGCGTCTACGAGCAGTACTTC.

The V call is TRBV6-2 or TRBV6-3, the J call TRBJ2-7; D gene ambiguous. Germline-derived CDR1 and CDR2 are MNHEY and SVGEGT. Trimming shortened V by 2 bases and J by 2 bases, and 7 bases separated the two germline ends. This CDR3 is 13 amino acids long. DNA of the CDR3: TGTGCCAGCAGTTACGACCCGACCTACGAGCAGTACTTC. Translated: CASSYDPTYEQYF.

The rearrangement links TRBV2 to TRBJ2-2; possible D gene TRBD1, 6 bases. Germline V lookup: CDR1 SNHLY, CDR2 FYNNEI. This CDR3 has 15 amino acids. V lost 6 bases and J lost 4, with 15 bases in between. CDR3 protein: CASRTIQGRTGELFF. DNA for the CDR3: TGTGCCAGCAGGACGATACAGGGTCGCACCGGGGAGCTGTTTTTT. The full variable domain, its missing parts supplied by reference TRBV2 and TRBJ2-2, is EPEVTQTPSHQVTQMGQEVILRCVPISNHLYFYWYRQILGQKVEFLVSFYNNEISEKSEIFDDQFSVERPDGSNFTLKIRSTKLEDSAMYFCASRTIQGRTGELFFGEGSRLTVL.

This clonotype has a handful of counts. The J gene is TRBJ2-6, the V gene TRBV9, with a tentative D call TRBD2 (6 bases). V was clipped by 0 bases and J by 2 bases, with 15 bases between them. Germline V gene data show CDR1 as SGDLS and CDR2 as YYNGEE. The CDR3 spans 18 residues. The CDR3 region is CASSVGGGRLTGANVLTF. The CDR3 DNA sequence: TGTGCCAGCAGCGTAGGTGGAGGGAGGTTAACTGGGGCCAACGTCCTGACTTTC.

A few counts support this clonotype. The V call is TRBV7-3, the J call TRBJ2-1, with unresolved D. V lost 0 bases, J lost 1 base, and 10 bases lay in between. Germline V gene lookup returns CDR1 SGHTA and CDR2 FQGTGA. The CDR3 loop spans 16 amino acids. CDR3 sequence reads: CASSLTASRSYNEQFF. For the CDR3, the DNA is TGTGCCAGCAGCTTAACGGCTAGTAGGTCCTACAATGAGCAGTTCTTC.

A few counts support this clonotype. CDR3 loop: CASQHDGVVAGYTF. CDR3 DNA: TGTGCCAGCCAACACGACGGGGTTGTTGCTGGCTACACCTTC. This rearrangement joins TRBV7-8 to TRBJ1-2; D gene unclear. The CDR3 sequence is 14 residues long. V dropped 8 bases and J dropped 7 bases, with 20 bases sitting between them. CDR1 SGHVS and CDR2 FQNEAQ come from the germline V gene. The whole variable domain, filled in from reference TRBV7-8 and TRBJ1-2, reads GAGVSQSPRYKVAKRGQDVALRCDPISGHVSLFWYQQALGQGPEFLTYFQNEAQLDKSGLPSDRFFAERPEGSVSTLKIQRTQQEDSAVYLCASQHDGVVAGYTFGSGTRLTVV.

The genes are TRBV2 and TRBJ1-5; no definite D call. The CDR3 loop spans 15 amino acids. CDR1 is SNHLY and CDR2 is FYNNEI in the germline V gene. Trimming left V 6 bases short and J 3 bases short, with 15 bases between. CDR3 sequence reads: CASSPKSGYNQPQHF. CDR3 nucleotides: TGTGCCAGCAGCCCAAAAAGCGGATACAATCAGCCCCAGCATTTT. Full variable domain (outside the CDR3, taken from reference TRBV2 and TRBJ1-5): EPEVTQTPSHQVTQMGQEVILRCVPISNHLYFYWYRQILGQKVEFLVSFYNNEISEKSEIFDDQFSVERPDGSNFTLKIRSTKLEDSAMYFCASSPKSGYNQPQHFGDGTRLSIL.

The chain uses TRBV27 and TRBJ1-2; 8 nucleotides line up with TRBD1. The CDR3 totals 16 residues. V trimming: 6 bases; J trimming: 0 bases; junction bases outside the gene matches: 9. Germline-derived CDR1 and CDR2 are MNHEY and SMNVEV (reference sequence). The CDR3 here is CASSGQGWPANYGYTF. CDR3 nucleotide sequence: TGTGCCAGCAGCGGACAGGGATGGCCAGCTAACTATGGCTACACCTTC.

CDR3 sequence (DNA): TGCAGTGCTCTCCTAGCGGGGATCAATGAGCAGTTCTTC. Translation gives CSALLAGINEQFF. The genes are TRBV20-1 and TRBJ2-1; 9 nucleotides match TRBD2. The CDR3 is 13 residues long. After removal of 5 bases from V and 6 bases from J, the junction contained 5 bases not matched to a gene. Per germline, CDR1 DFQATT and CDR2 SNEGSKA (reference sequence).

The V gene is TRBV5-1, the J gene TRBJ2-3; perhaps TRBD1 as D (6 bases). The CDR3 sequence is 14 residues long. V lost 1 base and J lost 6, with 12 bases in between. The germline V gene has CDR1 SGHRS and CDR2 YFSETQ. The CDR3 DNA sequence: TGCGCCAGCAGCTTGCAGGGGTTCATGGATACGCAGTATTTT. The encoded protein is CASSLQGFMDTQYF.

The V call is TRBV21-1, the J call TRBJ1-4; the listed D gene, TRBD1, was not tested against the DNA. TRBV21-1 is tagged as a pseudogene. The CDR3 sequence is 14 residues long. In DNA, the CDR3 is TGTGCCAGCAGCAACCCACAGGGAGATGAAAAACTGTTTTTT. Translated, it gives CASSNPQGDEKLFF.

There are a few counts of this clonotype. DNA of the CDR3: TGTGCCAGCAGCTTAGTGGGACAGCCCAATCAGCCCCAGCATTTT. Encoded protein: CASSLVGQPNQPQHF. The V gene is TRBV7-2, the J gene TRBJ1-5; 7 positions agree with TRBD1. V shed 1 base and J 3 bases; nucleotides not matched to a gene: 3. The CDR3 has 15 residues. Germline V gene data show CDR1 as SGHTA and CDR2 as FQGNSA.

The chain joins TRBV7-3 to TRBJ2-1; 10 bases line up with TRBD2. V was clipped by 2 bases and J by 9 bases; unmatched bases: 7. CDR3 length: 15 residues. CDR1 is SGHTA, CDR2 FQGTGA, per germline. CDR3 DNA sequence: TGTGCCAGCAGCTTACTAGCGGGAGATCGTATTGAGCAGTTCTTC. Residues: CASSLLAGDRIEQFF.